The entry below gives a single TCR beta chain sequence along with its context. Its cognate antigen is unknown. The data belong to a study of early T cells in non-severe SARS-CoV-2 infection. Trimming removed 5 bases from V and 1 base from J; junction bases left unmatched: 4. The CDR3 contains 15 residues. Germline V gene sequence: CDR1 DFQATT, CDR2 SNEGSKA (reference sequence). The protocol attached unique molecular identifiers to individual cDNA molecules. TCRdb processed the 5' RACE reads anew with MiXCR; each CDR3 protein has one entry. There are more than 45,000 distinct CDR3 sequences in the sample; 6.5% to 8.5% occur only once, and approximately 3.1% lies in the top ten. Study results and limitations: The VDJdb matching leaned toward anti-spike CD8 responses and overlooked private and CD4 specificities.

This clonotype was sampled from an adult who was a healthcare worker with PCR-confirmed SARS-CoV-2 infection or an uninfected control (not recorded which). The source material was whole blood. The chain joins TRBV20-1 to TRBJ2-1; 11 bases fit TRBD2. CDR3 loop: CSASASGRSYNEQFF. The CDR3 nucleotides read TGCAGTGCTTCCGCTAGCGGGAGGTCCTACAATGAGCAGTTCTTC.